The 12 T cell receptor beta chains in this list originate from one sample, sequenced in a study of blood T cell repertoires in COVID-19. TCRdb's copy holds only in-frame clones and misses some; the assay was immunoSEQ multiplex PCR. The sample shows over 450,000 clones, roughly 89% of them seen only once. Sequencing was carried out using peripheral blood. Receptors originate from a man aged 18-30 years with COVID-19, enrolled during active disease.

This clone was picked up one time. The J gene is TRBJ2-1, the V gene TRBV5-4; 7 bases map to TRBD2. Germline V CDR1 and CDR2: SGHNT, YYREEE (reference sequence). The CDR3 is made up of 15 amino acids. J was trimmed by 5 bases and V by 2 bases; bases with no gene match: 7. The CDR3 DNA follows: TGTGCCAGCAGCTTTAATGGGAGGGCCGACAATGAGCAGTTCTTC. This sequence encodes CASSFNGRADNEQFF.

This clone was picked up a small number of times. V is TRBV5-6 and J is TRBJ1-1; D possibly corresponds to TRBD1 (6 bases). The germline CDR1 and CDR2 sequences are SGHDT and YYEEEE. This CDR3 spans 13 amino acids. The germline V and J ends were trimmed by 7 bases and 5 bases, with 15 bases remaining between them. The DNA of the CDR3 is TGTGCCAGCGGACAGTCCCCCCAGACTGAAGCTTTCTTT. Translating gives CASGQSPQTEAFF.

The V call is TRBV5-1, the J call TRBJ2-1; 10 nucleotides match TRBD2. The CDR3 length is 13 residues. Germline assignment: CDR1 SGHRS and CDR2 YFSETQ. The ends lost 5 bases at V and 7 bases at J; junction bases unmatched: 3. The CDR3 nucleotides read TGCGCCAGCAGGGCTAGCGGGGGAAATGAGCAGTTCTTC. Its protein is CASRASGGNEQFF. Full variable domain (outside the CDR3, taken from reference TRBV5-1 and TRBJ2-1): KAGVTQTPRYLIKTRGQQVTLSCSPISGHRSVSWYQQTPGQGLQFLFEYFSETQRNKGNFPGRFSGRQFSNSRSEMNVSTLELGDSALYLCASRASGGNEQFFGPGTRLTVL.

The V and J genes are TRBV5-1 and TRBJ2-3, with D perhaps TRBD2 (5 bases). Between the trimmed V and J ends, which lost 4 bases and 0 bases, there was a span of 15 bases. CDR3 length: 16 amino acids. The germline CDR1 and CDR2 sequences are SGHRS and YFSETQ. CDR3 amino acids: CASSEGPGKSTDTQYF. In DNA, the CDR3 is TGCGCCAGCAGCGAAGGGCCGGGGAAAAGCACAGATACGCAGTATTTT.

The rearrangement uses TRBV2 and TRBJ2-7; TRBD2 might be the D (6 bases). V lost 0 bases and J 3 bases, leaving 9 bases between the germline ends. Germline loops: CDR1 SNHLY, CDR2 FYNNEI. There are 14 residues in the CDR3. CDR3 protein: CASSEAAGGYEQYF. The CDR3 nucleotides read TGTGCCAGCAGTGAAGCGGCCGGGGGCTACGAGCAGTACTTC.

This chain links TRBV10-3 with TRBJ2-3, with D unclear. The CDR3 sequence is 15 residues long. Trimming stripped 4 bases from V and 1 base from J, with 12 bases between. Germline V gives CDR1 ENHRY, CDR2 SYGVKD. CDR3 sequence reads: CAISAIGEGTDTQYF. The CDR3 region has the DNA TGTGCCATCAGTGCAATTGGAGAGGGCACAGATACGCAGTATTTT.

CDR3 bases: TGTGCCAGCAGCCTGGGGGGAGATCAGCCCCAGCATTTT. Its protein is CASSLGGDQPQHF. The chain carries TRBV28 and TRBJ1-5; D might be TRBD1 (5 bases). V gave up 6 bases and J gave up 5 bases, with 11 bases separating them. There are 13 residues in the CDR3. The germline V gene encodes CDR1 MDHEN and CDR2 SYDVKM. The variable domain in full, with the rest retrieved from reference TRBV28 and TRBJ1-5, is DVKVTQSSRYLVKRTGEKVFLECVQDMDHENMFWYRQDPGLGLRLIYFSYDVKMKEKGDIPEGYSVSREKKERFSLILESASTNQTSMYLCASSLGGDQPQHFGDGTRLSIL.

V usage is TRBV1 and J usage is TRBJ2-5; the table's D call, TRBD1, has no DNA check behind it. TRBV1 is labeled a pseudogene. This CDR3 contains 14 residues. CDR3 bases: TGCACCAGCAGCCAAGAGCAGGCGTCGGAGACCCAGTACTTC. Translated: CTSSQEQASETQYF.

This clone was counted between two and nine times. The rearrangement uses TRBV12-3 or TRBV12-4 and TRBJ1-1, with D tentatively TRBD1 (5 bases). Trimming shortened V by 3 bases and J by 3 bases, and 8 bases separated the two germline ends. This CDR3 region has 13 residues. For the CDR3, the DNA is TGTGCCAGCAGTTTTTCAGGGTACACTGAAGCTTTCTTT. This sequence encodes CASSFSGYTEAFF.

This clone came up once. The chain joins TRBV19 to TRBJ1-4; D call uncertain. Germline V gene lookup returns CDR1 LNHDA and CDR2 SQIVND (reference sequence). This CDR3 contains 12 residues. V dropped 5 bases and J dropped 14 bases, with 15 bases sitting between them. This chain's CDR3 is CASSSTSSGLFF. The CDR3 nucleotides read TGTGCCAGTAGTTCGACGAGTTCAGGCCTGTTTTTT.

This clone came up once. The genes are TRBV11-3 and TRBJ1-1, with D perhaps TRBD1 (5 bases). This CDR3 spans 13 amino acids. Germline loops: CDR1 SGHNT, CDR2 YENEEA. Trimming removed 5 bases from V and 3 bases from J, with 10 bases in between. CDR3 sequence reads: CASSSTGYTEAFF. Written as DNA, the CDR3 is TGTGCCAGCAGCAGTACAGGATACACTGAAGCTTTCTTT.

The chain couples TRBV5-6 to TRBJ2-5; unclear D gene. CDR1 is SGHDT and CDR2 is YYEEEE in the germline V gene. V lost 5 bases, J lost 2 bases, and 10 bases lay in between. The CDR3 runs 13 residues. Here the CDR3 DNA reads TGTGCCAGCAGGTTCCAACGGCAAGAGACCCAGTACTTC. Translated, it gives CASRFQRQETQYF.